This TCR beta chain was recorded in a study of PD-L1 blockade in urothelial cancer. Across the whole study: Blood analysis was done at 3 weeks (second dose) and 6 weeks after treatment began. Blood samples had a median of approximately 150,000 T cells, roughly 83,000 unique TCRs, and clonality about 0.074. Study-level findings and limits: Better survival was predicted when blood TCR clonality before treatment fell below the median.

Time point here: pretreatment peripheral blood. The V end lost 0 bases, the J end lost 6 bases, and 10 bases lay between the germline ends. CDR1 and CDR2 (germline): LNHNV, YYDKDF (reference sequence). The CDR3 is made up of 14 amino acids. This table comes from immunoSEQ multiplex PCR, and its TCRdb copy is limited to in-frame clones, with some not included. The sample has 60,000 or so clones, 80% to 85% seen once. Concerning this clone itself: Its specificity is unknown.

The chain carries TRBV15 and TRBJ2-3, with D possibly TRBD1 on 6 matching bases. The source of this sequence is a man in his 70s with urothelial cancer. The sequencing used PBMCs, collected around atezolizumab (anti-PD-L1) treatment. The CDR3 DNA is TGTGCCACCAGCAGAGATGTAAGGGGGGATACGCAGTATTTT. This sequence encodes CATSRDVRGDTQYF.